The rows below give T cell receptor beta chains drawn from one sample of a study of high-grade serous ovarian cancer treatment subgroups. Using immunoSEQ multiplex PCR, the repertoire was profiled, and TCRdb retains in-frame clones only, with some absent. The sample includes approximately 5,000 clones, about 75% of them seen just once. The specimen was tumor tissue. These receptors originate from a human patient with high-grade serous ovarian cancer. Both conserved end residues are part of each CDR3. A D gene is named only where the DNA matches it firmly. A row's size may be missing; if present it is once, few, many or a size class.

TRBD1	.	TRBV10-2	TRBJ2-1	CASSSGTGSEQFF	TGCGCCAGCAGCTCCGGGACAGGGAGTGAGCAGTTCTTC
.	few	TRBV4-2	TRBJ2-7	CASSQERSYEQYF	TGTGCCAGCAGCCAAGAAAGGAGCTACGAGCAGTACTTC
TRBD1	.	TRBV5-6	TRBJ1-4	CASSSDREGEKLFF	TGTGCCAGCAGCAGCGACAGGGAGGGCGAAAAACTGTTTTTT
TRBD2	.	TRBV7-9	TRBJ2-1	CAGQPAGRTYNEQFF	TGTGCCGGGCAGCCAGCGGGGAGAACCTACAATGAGCAGTTCTTC
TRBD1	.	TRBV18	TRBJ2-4	CASSPDRGGIQYF	TGTGCCAGCTCACCGGACAGGGGTGGCATTCAGTACTTC
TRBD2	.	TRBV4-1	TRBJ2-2	CASSQDPPLAGGYRSTGELFF	TGCGCCAGCAGCCAAGATCCCCCTTTAGCGGGGGGATATCGAAGCACCGGGGAGCTGTTTTTT
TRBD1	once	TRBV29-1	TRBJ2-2	CSGGQGTGELFF	TGCAGCGGTGGACAGGGAACCGGGGAGCTGTTTTTT
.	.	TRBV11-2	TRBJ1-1	CASSLLGNTEAFF	TGTGCCAGCAGCTTGCTGGGGAACACTGAAGCTTTCTTT
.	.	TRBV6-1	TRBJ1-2	CATRSPLNYGYTF	TGTGCCACCAGAAGTCCCCTCAACTATGGCTACACCTTC
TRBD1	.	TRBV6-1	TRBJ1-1	CASSEGDSTEAFF	TGTGCCAGCAGTGAAGGGGACAGCACTGAGGCTTTCTTT
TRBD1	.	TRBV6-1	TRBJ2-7	CASSEARTGFSYEQYF	TGTGCCAGCAGTGAAGCGCGGACAGGGTTTTCCTACGAGCAGTACTTC
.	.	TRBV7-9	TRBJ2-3	CASFTPRDTQYF	TGTGCCAGCTTTACCCCTCGAGATACGCAGTATTTT
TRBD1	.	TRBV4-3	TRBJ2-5	CASSHQTGGQETQYF	TGCGCCAGCAGCCATCAGACAGGGGGACAAGAGACCCAGTACTTC
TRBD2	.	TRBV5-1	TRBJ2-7	CASSFGGATYEQYF	TGCGCCAGCAGCTTCGGGGGGGCCACCTACGAGCAGTACTTC
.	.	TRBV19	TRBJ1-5	CASSIASNQPQHF	TGTGCCAGTAGTATTGCTAGCAATCAGCCCCAGCATTTT
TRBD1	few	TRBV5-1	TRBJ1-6	CASSAGDSGNSPLHF	TGCGCCAGCAGCGCGGGGGACAGTGGTAATTCACCCCTCCACTTT
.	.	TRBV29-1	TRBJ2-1	CSVQLQGHNEQFF	TGCAGCGTTCAACTCCAGGGGCACAATGAGCAGTTCTTC
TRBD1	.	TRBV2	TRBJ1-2	CASRDRDGNVNPNRIYGYTF	TGTGCCAGCAGAGACAGGGACGGAAACGTCAACCCTAACCGCATCTATGGCTACACCTTC
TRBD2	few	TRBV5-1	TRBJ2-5	CASSLSDSGGETQYF	TGCGCCAGCAGCTTGTCAGATAGCGGGGGTGAGACCCAGTACTTC
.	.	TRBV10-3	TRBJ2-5	CAISEGQPSGETQYF	TGTGCCATCAGTGAGGGACAGCCTTCCGGTGAGACCCAGTACTTC
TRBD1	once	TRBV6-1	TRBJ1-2	CASSAQGGDGYTF	TGTGCCAGCAGTGCCCAGGGGGGGGATGGCTACACCTTC
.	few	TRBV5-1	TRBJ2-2	CASSFAGSVGELFF	TGCGCCAGCAGCTTTGCGGGGAGCGTCGGGGAGCTGTTTTTT
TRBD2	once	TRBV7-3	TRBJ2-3	CASSPGTSRTDTQYF	TGTGCCAGCAGTCCCGGGACTAGCCGCACAGATACGCAGTATTTT
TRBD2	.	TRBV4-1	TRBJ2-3	CASSQPLTSGGAYSTQYF	TGCGCCAGCAGCCAACCCCTGACTAGCGGGGGGGCCTATAGTACGCAGTATTTT
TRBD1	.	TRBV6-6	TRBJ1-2	CASSHGTVRTGYTF	TGTGCCAGCAGTCACGGGACAGTCAGAACGGGCTACACCTTC
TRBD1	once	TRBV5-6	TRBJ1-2	CASSLGQVYDYTF	TGTGCCAGCAGCCTTGGACAGGTCTATGACTACACCTTC
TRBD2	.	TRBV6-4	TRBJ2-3	CASSEEGSGAGRDTQYF	TGTGCCAGCAGTGAGGAGGGTAGCGGGGCCGGGCGAGATACGCAGTATTTT
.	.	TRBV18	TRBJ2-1	CASSHFGDPSSYNEQFF	TGTGCCAGCTCCCACTTCGGAGACCCAAGCTCCTACAATGAGCAGTTCTTC
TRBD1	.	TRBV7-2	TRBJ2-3	CASSFRQGYTDTQYF	TGTGCCAGCAGCTTTAGACAGGGGTACACAGATACGCAGTATTTT